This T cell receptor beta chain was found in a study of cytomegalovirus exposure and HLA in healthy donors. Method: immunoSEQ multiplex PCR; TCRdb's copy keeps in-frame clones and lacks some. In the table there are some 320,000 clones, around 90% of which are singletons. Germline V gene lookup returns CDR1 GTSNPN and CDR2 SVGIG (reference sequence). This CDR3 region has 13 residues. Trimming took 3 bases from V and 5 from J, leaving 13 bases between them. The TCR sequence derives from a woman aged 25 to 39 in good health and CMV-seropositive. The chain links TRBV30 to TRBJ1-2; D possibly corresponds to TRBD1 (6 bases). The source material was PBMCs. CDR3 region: CAWSPGVSYGYTF. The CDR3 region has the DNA TGTGCCTGGAGCCCAGGGGTTTCTTATGGCTACACCTTC.